Shown below are 32 T cell receptor beta chains from a single sample sequenced in a study of blood T cells in healthy people across ages. With a J-beta primer mix and a sample-barcoded 5' primer, a second PCR ran 7 to 11 cycles. One entry per CDR3 protein, called by TCRdb with MiXCR from the 5' RACE reads. The sample records roughly 1.5 million distinct CDR3 sequences, 35% to 45% being singletons. The source material was blood. The receptors stem from a woman between 18 and 30 years old in good health.

The chain carries TRBV7-8 and TRBJ2-7; 11 bases agree with TRBD2. This CDR3 has 17 residues. V shed 7 bases and J 7 bases; nucleotides not matched to a gene: 18. Germline lookup yields CDR1 SGHVS and CDR2 FQNEAQ. CDR3 DNA sequence: TGTGCCAGCACGACTAGCGGGATAACCGCCTCCTACAATGAGCAGTACTTC. Translating it yields CASTTSGITASYNEQYF.

This clonotype has ten or more counts. The rearrangement links TRBV13 to TRBJ1-4; D unclear. Germline CDR1 reads PRHDT; CDR2 reads FYEKMQ (reference sequence). V lost 5 bases and J lost 10, with 11 bases in between. CDR3 length: 12 residues. As DNA, the CDR3 is TGTGCCAGCAGCCCGGGATACGGAAAACTGTTTTTT. Its translation is CASSPGYGKLFF. The variable domain in full, with the rest retrieved from reference TRBV13 and TRBJ1-4, is AAGVIQSPRHLIKEKRETATLKCYPIPRHDTVYWYQQGPGQDPQFLISFYEKMQSDKGSIPDRFSAQQFSDYHSELNMSSLELGDSALYFCASSPGYGKLFFGSGTQLSVL.

In its sample, this clonotype was seen a few times. The chain has TRBV11-2 and TRBJ1-5, with a weak D call TRBD1 (5 bases). Germline V lookup: CDR1 SGHAT, CDR2 FQNNGV. V dropped 0 bases and J dropped 7 bases, with 10 bases sitting between them. There are 14 residues in the CDR3. The CDR3 protein is CASSLEPRDQPQHF. CDR3 DNA: TGTGCCAGCAGCTTAGAACCCAGGGACCAGCCCCAGCATTTT. Full variable domain (remainder filled in from reference TRBV11-2 and TRBJ1-5): EAGVAQSPRYKIIEKRQSVAFWCNPISGHATLYWYQQILGQGPKLLIQFQNNGVVDDSQLPKDRFSAERLKGVDSTLKIQPAKLEDSAVYLCASSLEPRDQPQHFGDGTRLSIL.

On this clonotype itself: Germline is not matched at one junction end, which may reflect a read error. J is TRBJ2-5 and V is TRBV3-1; 9 nucleotides line up with TRBD2. The CDR3 has 15 amino acids. Looked up from germline, CDR1 is LGHDT and CDR2 is YNNKEL (reference sequence). The CDR3 loop reads CASSQDSSGDEIQYF. The DNA for the CDR3 is TGTGCCAGCAGCCAAGATTCTAGCGGGGATGAGATCCAGTACTTC.

The chain carries TRBV4-1 and TRBJ2-1, with D unresolved. Germline V lookup: CDR1 MGHRA, CDR2 YSYEKL. Trimming shortened V by 0 bases and J by 4 bases, and 7 bases separated the two germline ends. This CDR3 spans 14 amino acids. CDR3 region: CASSQEWQYNEQFF. CDR3 DNA: TGCGCCAGCAGCCAAGAGTGGCAGTACAATGAGCAGTTCTTC.

This clonotype has more than one count but fewer than ten. V usage is TRBV11-2 and J usage is TRBJ1-2; D gene unclear. The V end lost 4 bases, the J end lost 8 bases, and 14 bases lay between the germline ends. Germline loops: CDR1 SGHAT, CDR2 FQNNGV. There are 13 residues in the CDR3. This CDR3 reads CASSSPWFEGYTF. The CDR3 DNA reads as TGTGCCAGCAGCTCCCCCTGGTTCGAGGGCTACACCTTC.

There are many counts of this clonotype. This rearrangement joins TRBV27 to TRBJ2-7; tentatively, D is TRBD1 or TRBD2 (5 bases each). Trimming shortened V by 2 bases and J by 1 base, and 9 bases separated the two germline ends. Germline V lookup: CDR1 MNHEY, CDR2 SMNVEV (reference sequence). This CDR3 is built from 14 residues. CDR3 amino acids: CASSLRGVSYEQYF. The CDR3 DNA sequence: TGTGCCAGCAGTTTAAGAGGGGTTTCCTACGAGCAGTACTTC.

J is TRBJ1-5 and V is TRBV20-1; 7 bases are a match to TRBD1. Germline V CDR1 and CDR2: DFQATT, SNEGSKA (reference sequence). Germline trimming cut 5 bases from V and 3 bases from J; bases unmatched to any gene: 10. CDR3 size: 15 residues. CDR3 DNA sequence: TGCAGTGCTGGGGGACAGTTTGGTGTCAATCAGCCCCAGCATTTT. Translating it yields CSAGGQFGVNQPQHF.

This clonotype appeared a few times. The chain uses TRBV5-1 and TRBJ1-6; perhaps TRBD1 as D (5 bases). Trimming shortened V by 8 bases and J by 6 bases, and 12 bases separated the two germline ends. Germline values: CDR1 SGHRS, CDR2 YFSETQ. The CDR3 is made up of 13 amino acids. The CDR3 is CASTTATNSPLHF. In nucleotides, the CDR3 is TGCGCCAGTACGACAGCAACTAATTCACCCCTCCACTTT.

This clonotype was seen a few times. J is TRBJ2-3 and V is TRBV20-1; 8 bases map to TRBD2. V was pared by 3 bases and J by 8 bases, with 7 bases of the junction left unmatched. The CDR3 covers 13 residues. Germline CDR1 reads DFQATT; CDR2 reads SNEGSKA (reference sequence). CDR3 region: CSASGGASATQYF. DNA of the CDR3: TGCAGTGCTAGCGGGGGGGCTTCAGCTACGCAGTATTTT.

This clonotype has just a few counts. This sequence joins TRBV14 and TRBJ2-5; D unclear. V lost 0 bases, J lost 2 bases, and 7 bases lay in between. The CDR3 is 14 amino acids. In germline, CDR1 is SGHDN, CDR2 FVKESK. CDR3 loop: CASSQDEKQETQYF. The DNA for the CDR3 is TGTGCCAGCAGCCAAGATGAAAAGCAAGAGACCCAGTACTTC.

The rearrangement joins TRBV3-1 to TRBJ2-1; 12 positions match TRBD2. This CDR3 is built from 14 residues. Germline V CDR1 and CDR2: LGHDT, YNNKEL (reference sequence). With 4 bases clipped from V and 8 bases from J, the junction kept 3 bases outside the gene matches. The CDR3 DNA sequence: TGTGCCAGCAGCCTGACTAGCGGGGGCCATGAGCAGTTCTTC. It encodes CASSLTSGGHEQFF.

CDR3: CASSEWDRDSADTQYF. CDR3 in DNA: TGTGCCAGCAGTGAATGGGACAGGGACAGCGCAGATACGCAGTATTTT. This sequence joins TRBV6-1 and TRBJ2-3; the match to TRBD1 covers 9 bases. The germline CDR1 and CDR2 sequences are MNHNS and SASEGT. The ends lost 2 bases at V and 4 bases at J; junction bases unmatched: 7. The CDR3 length is 16 residues.

This clonotype was observed a handful of times. CDR3 loop: CSARQKNTEAFF. Written as DNA, the CDR3 is TGCAGTGCTCGACAGAAGAACACTGAAGCTTTCTTT. V and J are TRBV20-1 and TRBJ1-1, with D possibly matching TRBD1 (5 bases). The CDR3 has 12 residues. The V end lost 5 bases, the J end lost 1 base, and 8 bases lay between the germline ends. CDR1 and CDR2 (germline): DFQATT, SNEGSKA (reference sequence).

This clonotype was picked up a small number of times. J is TRBJ2-1 and V is TRBV7-2; TRBD2 aligns across 13 bases. The V and J ends lost 5 bases and 6 bases, in that order; junction bases with no gene match: 10. CDR1 SGHTA and CDR2 FQGNSA come from the germline V gene. The CDR3 spans 17 residues. The CDR3 DNA reads as TGTGCCAGCAGCACGCGACCCGGACTAGCGGGAGTCAATGAGCAGTTCTTC. Translating it yields CASSTRPGLAGVNEQFF.

Details on this clonotype: The junction differs from germline at one of its ends, possibly a read error. V usage is TRBV7-2 and J usage is TRBJ1-2, with D possibly being TRBD1 (5 bases). This CDR3 comprises 14 residues. Germline-derived CDR1 and CDR2 are SGHTA and FQGNSA. Here the CDR3 DNA reads TGTGTCAGCAGCCGGGAGGGGCACGTGTATGGCTACACCTTC. It codes for CVSSREGHVYGYTF.

This clonotype has just a few counts. This chain joins TRBV3-1 and TRBJ1-1; perhaps TRBD1 as D (6 bases). Germline-derived CDR1 and CDR2 are LGHDT and YNNKEL (reference sequence). The CDR3 loop spans 14 amino acids. V lost 4 bases and J lost 4, with 13 bases in between. This CDR3 is CASSPVMGATEAFF. CDR3 nucleotides: TGTGCCAGCAGCCCCGTCATGGGGGCCACTGAAGCTTTCTTT.

As DNA, the CDR3 is TGTGCCAGCAGCCAATATTCGGGGATCCCCTACAATGAGCAGTTCTTC. Amino acid sequence: CASSQYSGIPYNEQFF. This chain connects TRBV14 to TRBJ2-1; D is possibly TRBD2 (5 bases). V dropped 2 bases and J dropped 2 bases, with 13 bases sitting between them. The germline V gene has CDR1 SGHDN and CDR2 FVKESK. The CDR3 is made up of 16 amino acids.

The gene calls are TRBV5-1 and TRBJ2-5; 9 nucleotides match TRBD2. Judging by the DNA end, TRBJ2-7 fits better; the J call may be wrong. CDR1 is SGHRS, CDR2 YFSETQ, per germline. CDR3 length: 15 amino acids. The CDR3 region has the DNA TGCGCCAGCAGCCGAGCAAGCGGGGGGACCTACGAGCAGTACTTC. Protein: CASSRASGGTYEQYF.

This clonotype was seen a handful of times. The CDR3 loop reads CASRHLQETQYF. CDR3 in DNA: TGTGCCAGCAGACATCTTCAAGAGACCCAGTACTTC. The V call is TRBV6-6, the J call TRBJ2-5; D is undetermined. Per germline, CDR1 MNHNY and CDR2 SVGAGI (reference sequence). Trimming shortened V by 6 bases and J by 2 bases, and 7 bases separated the two germline ends. CDR3 size: 12 residues.

Points on this clonotype: One end of the junction varies from germline; a read error may be responsible. V and J are TRBV4-3 and TRBJ1-2; D perhaps matches TRBD1 (6 bases). This CDR3 has 15 residues. Germline V gives CDR1 LGHNA, CDR2 YSLEER. Written as DNA, the CDR3 is TGCGCCAGCAGTGTAACAGGGAGGAAGAGCTATGGCTGCACCTTC. Encoded protein: CASSVTGRKSYGCTF.

About this clonotype itself: A clone one base away is much larger, so this may be a read error. This chain's CDR3 is CASSLSQDTQFF. The CDR3 nucleotides are TGTGCCAGCAGTTTAAGCCAGGACACCCAGTTCTTC. The chain couples TRBV12-3 or TRBV12-4 to TRBJ2-1; the D gene is possibly TRBD1 (5 bases). The CDR3 consists of 12 residues. V dropped 2 bases and J dropped 13 bases, with 12 bases sitting between them.

This clonotype was recorded a few times. The chain carries TRBV20-1 and TRBJ1-4; D is ambiguous. Per the germline V gene, CDR1 is DFQATT and CDR2 is SNEGSKA (reference sequence). Deletions cut 0 bases from V and 7 bases from J, with 15 bases between. The CDR3 has 15 amino acids. CDR3 bases: TGCAGTGCTAGAGATCATTTGGGAGGAATTGAAAAACTGTTTTTT. This translates into CSARDHLGGIEKLFF.

The chain couples TRBV12-3 or TRBV12-4 to TRBJ2-5, with a weak D call TRBD1 (5 bases). Near its end, the DNA agrees better with TRBJ2-7, so the J call may be wrong. The CDR3 is made up of 13 amino acids. In DNA, the CDR3 is TGTGCCAGCAGTTTAATGACAGCCAGCGAGCAGTACTTC. This encodes CASSLMTASEQYF.

This clonotype was seen more than once but under ten times. The CDR3 loop reads CASSQEGGGAGDTQYF. CDR3 DNA: TGCGCCAGCAGCCAAGAGGGCGGGGGGGCTGGAGATACGCAGTATTTT. The chain uses TRBV4-1 and TRBJ2-3, with 9 bases lining up with TRBD2. The CDR3 loop spans 16 amino acids. Germline V gene lookup returns CDR1 MGHRA and CDR2 YSYEKL. V dropped 0 bases and J dropped 5; count of bases not matched to a gene: 6.

This clonotype was seen only a few times. The J gene is TRBJ2-7, the V gene TRBV27, with D possibly being TRBD1 or TRBD2 (5 bases each). Germline lookup yields CDR1 MNHEY and CDR2 SMNVEV (reference sequence). The V gene lost 6 bases and the J gene lost 2 bases, with 14 bases spanning the gap. The CDR3 is 14 residues long. This chain's CDR3 is CASRGPLSAYEQYF. The CDR3 nucleotides read TGTGCCAGCAGGGGACCCCTCAGTGCCTACGAGCAGTACTTC.

This clonotype occurred a few times. The V and J genes are TRBV6-2 or TRBV6-3 and TRBJ2-7; D unclear. CDR1 is MNHEY and CDR2 is SVGEGT in the germline V gene. V was trimmed by 5 bases and J by 3 bases, leaving 20 bases between them. The CDR3 totals 16 residues. In DNA, the CDR3 is TGTGCCAGCAGTAGCGCTGGTGGACGCTGGGACTACGAGCAGTACTTC. This sequence encodes CASSSAGGRWDYEQYF.

The CDR3: CASSQDWRQVYEKLFF. Written as DNA, the CDR3 is TGCGCCAGCAGCCAAGATTGGAGACAGGTTTATGAAAAACTGTTTTTT. V and J are TRBV4-3 and TRBJ1-4, with D perhaps TRBD1 (6 bases). V lost 0 bases and J 6 bases, leaving 14 bases between the germline ends. Germline lookup yields CDR1 LGHNA and CDR2 YSLEER. The CDR3 sequence is 16 residues long.

This clonotype occurred a few times. This sequence joins TRBV20-1 and TRBJ2-1; possible D gene TRBD1, 6 bases. The germline V gene has CDR1 DFQATT and CDR2 SNEGSKA (reference sequence). The CDR3 contains 15 residues. Between the trimmed V and J ends, which lost 5 bases and 0 bases, there was a span of 14 bases. The CDR3: CSADDRSSSYNEQFF. The CDR3 DNA follows: TGCAGTGCTGACGACAGGTCGAGCTCCTACAATGAGCAGTTCTTC.

V and J are TRBV18 and TRBJ1-2; D unresolved. The V gene lost 2 bases and the J gene lost 1 base, with 8 bases spanning the gap. This CDR3 has 14 residues. Germline CDR1 reads KGHSH; CDR2 reads LQKENI. CDR3 region: CASSPAMRNYGYTF. The CDR3 coding sequence is TGTGCCAGCTCACCAGCAATGCGTAACTATGGCTACACCTTC.

This clonotype has a count of ten or more. The genes are TRBV20-1 and TRBJ2-7, with D possibly being TRBD2 (6 bases). Germline V gives CDR1 DFQATT, CDR2 SNEGSKA (reference sequence). This CDR3 has 12 residues. With 3 bases removed from V and 1 base from J, the gap between germline ends came to 7 bases. The CDR3 here is CSASGGSYEQYF. CDR3 in DNA: TGCAGTGCTAGCGGGGGTTCCTACGAGCAGTACTTC.

The chain recombines TRBV30 with TRBJ2-1; 7 bases map to TRBD2. Germline V gene sequence: CDR1 GTSNPN, CDR2 SVGIG (reference sequence). This CDR3 comprises 11 residues. As DNA, the CDR3 is TGTGGGCTAGCGGACTACAATGAGCAGTTCTTC. It is translated as CGLADYNEQFF.